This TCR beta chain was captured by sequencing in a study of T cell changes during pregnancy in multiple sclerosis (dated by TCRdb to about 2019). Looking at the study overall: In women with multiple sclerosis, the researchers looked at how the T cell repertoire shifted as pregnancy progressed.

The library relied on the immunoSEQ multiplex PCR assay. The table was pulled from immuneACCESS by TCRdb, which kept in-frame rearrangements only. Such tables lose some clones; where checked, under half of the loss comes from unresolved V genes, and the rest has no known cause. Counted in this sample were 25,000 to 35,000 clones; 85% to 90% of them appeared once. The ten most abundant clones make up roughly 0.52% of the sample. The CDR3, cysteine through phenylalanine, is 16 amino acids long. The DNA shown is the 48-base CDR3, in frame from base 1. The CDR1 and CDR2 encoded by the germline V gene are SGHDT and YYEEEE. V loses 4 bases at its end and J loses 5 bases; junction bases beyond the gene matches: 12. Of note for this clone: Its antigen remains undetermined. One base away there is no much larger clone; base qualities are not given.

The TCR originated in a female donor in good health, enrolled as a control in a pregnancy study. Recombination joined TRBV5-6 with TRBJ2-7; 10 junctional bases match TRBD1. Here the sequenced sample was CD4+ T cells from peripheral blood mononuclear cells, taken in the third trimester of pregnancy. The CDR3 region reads CASSPRTGTGVNEQYF. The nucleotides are TGTGCCAGCAGCCCCCGGACCGGGACAGGGGTAAACGAGCAGTACTTC.